This TCR beta chain was observed in a study of T cells after yellow fever vaccination. For the study at large: The fractions with low cell numbers were processed using SMART-Seq v4 Ultra Low Input. General study results and limits: Post-booster repertoires again held most primary-vaccination clones (about 95% CD4, about 90% CD8). Shared CD4/CD8 clonotypes were a small share, likely from convergent recombination.

On this clonotype: Its target is not known.

Template-switching 5'RACE yielded the TCR cDNA; a universal primer site and UMIs were added in the process. TCRdb fed the 5' RACE reads into MiXCR, producing one record per CDR3 protein. Among approximately 580,000 distinct CDR3 sequences listed, roughly a sixth were seen once. Germline CDR1 LGHNA, CDR2 YSLEER. V was cut by 0 bases and J by 7 bases, with 13 bases left in between. This CDR3 has 15 amino acids. The rearrangement links TRBV4-3 to TRBJ2-4; weak D call: TRBD1 (7 bases). Source: PBMCs, taken less than 6 days after the first yellow fever vaccination. This sequence was found in a young man who received the YFV17D yellow fever vaccine. The CDR3 DNA reads TGCGCCAGCAGCCAAGATGGGGCAGGGGGGAACATTCAGTACTTC. Protein sequence: CASSQDGAGGNIQYF.